The source of this T cell receptor (beta chain) is a study of blood T cell repertoires in COVID-19 (dated by TCRdb to about 2020). In terms of the full investigation: Samples covering the acute and convalescent phases of COVID-19 were provided by collaborators in the United States, Italy and Spain. The prospective study material was composed of cDNA or gDNA derived from T cells, B-cell-depleted T cells, or PBMCs. The dataset comprised deeply sampled blood TCRbeta repertoires from subjects exposed to, actively infected with, or recovered from COVID-19. The repertoires were released in a freely available public database meant as a resource for research on the immune response to SARS-CoV-2. The samples were drawn from two sources: the first 160 participants of the ongoing ImmuneRACE study, and 950 to 1,500 subjects contributed by 6 global collaborators. Sample metadata almost always included a de-identified subject ID, COVID-19 status, age in years and sex. HLA class I and class II types, where available, came from metadata supplied by the sample provider rather than from assay-based typing.

General study outcomes and caveats: The amount of clinical and demographic metadata varied by source and participant and was provided uncurated.

The CDR3, from cysteine to phenylalanine, totals 16 residues. CDR3 DNA is the only sequence kept; it has 48 bases, read in frame from the first base. For this chain, trimming is 4 bases at the V end and 0 bases at the J end, and the number of junction bases without a gene match is 2. Sequences KGHSH (CDR1) and LQKENI (CDR2) are obtained from the germline V gene. Whole blood was collected in K2EDTA tubes by collaborating institutions according to the institutions' own protocols. For TCRbeta analysis, collaborator samples were shipped as frozen whole blood, as isolated PBMCs, or as DNA extracted from either sample type. TCRbeta CDR3 regions were amplified from genomic DNA using the immunoSEQ Assay, a bias-controlled multiplex PCR. The source study handled its data this way. The number of nucleated cells in each sample was estimated from the amplification of reference gene primers within the assay. To quantify the absolute abundance of each unique TCRbeta CDR3 rearrangement, sequence reads were collapsed and filtered. For each sample, productive Simpson clonality was calculated by taking the square root of Simpson's diversity index across productive rearrangements. Not all clones reach the TCRdb copy of this immuneACCESS table, which keeps in-frame sequences only. Checked studies attribute under half of the gap to unresolved V genes and leave the rest unexplained. V and J calls and clone size follow that table, whereas D and trimming were derived from the DNA. The sample includes approximately 290,000 clones, with 75% to 90% observed a single time. The top ten constitute about 0.8% of the sample.

With respect to this clone: Its antigen remains undetermined. No per-base quality is available; no much larger clone lies one base away.

This TCR was recovered from a young man with acute or convalescent COVID-19. What was sequenced was peripheral blood. This sequence uses TRBV18 and TRBJ1-6; 8 of the junction bases match TRBD1. The DNA is as follows: TGTGCCAGCTCACGGACAGGGAGCTCCTATAATTCACCCCTCCACTTT. It specifies CASSRTGSSYNSPLHF.